This T cell receptor beta chain comes out of a study of identical twins (dated by TCRdb to the mid-2010s). Turning to the overall study: To test whether fetal clonotypes persist, the study used deep sequencing on TCR alpha and beta repertoires from monozygotic twins, unrelated adults of various ages, and cord blood. To rule out contamination, replicate twin experiments were performed at different times with different library preparation protocols. The investigation overall reported the following: Compared with coincidental sharing between unrelated individuals, an excess of low generation-probability sequences was observed among out-of-frame TCR alpha sequences shared between twins. Recombination models systematically underestimated out-of-frame TCR alpha sharing in monozygotic twins but agreed with sharing between unrelated individuals. Because the same donors could not be followed over many years, the conclusions depended on cross-sectional statistical analysis. Invariant T cells such as MAIT and iNKT could partly confound zero-insertion analyses, although diverse VJ usage argued against such confounding for most clonotypes. Abundant cord blood beta clonotypes had fewer insertions, young adult naive repertoires showed a similar but weaker trend, and memory repertoires showed no such trend. The excess sharing between twins in beta out-of-frame sequences was weaker because fewer shared sequences reduced the signal-to-noise ratio.

Library preparation was by 5' RACE. The instrument given in TCRdb is Illumina HiSeq 2000. A universal primer binding site was introduced by template switching, and a unique molecular identifier was present in the final cDNA, enabling accurate counting of TCR cDNA molecules. Specific primers in the conserved constant-segment region were used to synthesize first-strand cDNA for the TCR alpha and beta chains. To control for contamination, each cDNA library was double barcoded with a SMART-Mk sample barcode plus Illumina barcodes. TruSeq adapter sequences, together with Illumina sample barcodes, were added in two successive PCR steps. Sequencing of the TCR alpha and beta cDNA libraries was done on the Illumina HiSeq platform using custom primers. The paper's data handling went like this. MiGEC was used to process raw reads and extract unique molecular identifiers, and MiXCR was used to find CDR3 positions. Recombination models were inferred per individual with the repgenHMM and IGoR tools using an EM algorithm. Shared clonotypes were analyzed with the tcR package in R, and sharing was normalized by the product of cloneset sizes. To study raw recombination free of thymic and clonal selection effects, out-of-frame nonproductive sequences were analyzed. TCRdb reprocessing: public reads trimmed at Q25 with fastp, clones called with MiXCR, in-frame beta chains kept. Under each unique CDR3 protein, matching rows form one entry showing the most common genes and DNA. The authors' filters were not applied to this entry. Here the sample has some 900,000 distinct CDR3 sequences; 10% to 15% occur a single time. In total, the top ten clones hold roughly 1.5% of the sample.

This clonotype has just a few counts. It lacks a known antigen. No qualities accompany the bases; no much larger clone lies one base away. The CDR3 measures 15 amino acids from cysteine to phenylalanine. Only the CDR3 DNA stays, 45 bases, in frame from base 1. V is cut by 7 bases and J by 5 bases, and the space between the germline ends is 20 bases. The CDR1 and CDR2 encoded by the germline V gene are SGHAT and FQNNGV. Every donor was a healthy Caucasian. The twin cohort comprised three pairs of female monozygotic twins, all aged roughly 18 to 30 years. Peripheral blood mononuclear cells were used as the source from which RNA for TCR libraries was isolated. This sample also belongs to another study, concerning yellow fever vaccine responses in identical twins. That second publication adds: The authors reported that the T cell response to vaccination in identical twins appeared partly convergent and partly personalized. In the study, vaccine-responding T cell clones were precisely tracked in identical twins.

The TCR was taken from a woman under 30 in good health. The chain links TRBV11-2 with TRBJ1-1, with the D gene not clear enough to name. What was sequenced was PBMCs. The CDR3 region reads CASNQARESGTEAFF. The sequenced DNA: TGTGCCAGCAACCAGGCCCGGGAGTCTGGAACTGAAGCTTTCTTT.